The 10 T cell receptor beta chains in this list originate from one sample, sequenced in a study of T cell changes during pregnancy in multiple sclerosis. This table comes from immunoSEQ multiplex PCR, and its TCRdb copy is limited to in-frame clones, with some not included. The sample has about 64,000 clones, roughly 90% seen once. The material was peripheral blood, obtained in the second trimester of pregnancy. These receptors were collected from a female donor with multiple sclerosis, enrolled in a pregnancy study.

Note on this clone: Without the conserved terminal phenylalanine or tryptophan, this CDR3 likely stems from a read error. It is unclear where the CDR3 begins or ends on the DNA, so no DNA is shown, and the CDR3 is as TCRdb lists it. CDR3 amino acids: CASSFGQGHVTV. The chain carries TRBV7-8 and TRBJ1-2; TRBD1 was called by the table and not checked on the DNA. CDR1 is SGHVS, CDR2 FQNEAQ, per germline. 12 amino acids form the CDR3, both terminal residues included.

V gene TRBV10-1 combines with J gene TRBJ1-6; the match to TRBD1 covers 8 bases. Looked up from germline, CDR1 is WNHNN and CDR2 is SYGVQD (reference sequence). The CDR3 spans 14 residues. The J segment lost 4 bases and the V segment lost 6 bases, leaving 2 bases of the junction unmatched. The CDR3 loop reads CASSTGGYNSPLHF. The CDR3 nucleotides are TGCGCCAGCAGCACAGGGGGGTATAATTCACCCCTCCACTTT.

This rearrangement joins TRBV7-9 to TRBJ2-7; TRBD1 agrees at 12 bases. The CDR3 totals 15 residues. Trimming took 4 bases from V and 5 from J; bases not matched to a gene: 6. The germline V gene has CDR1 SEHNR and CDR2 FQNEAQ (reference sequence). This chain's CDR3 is CASSSTGTGGDEQYF. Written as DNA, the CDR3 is TGTGCCAGCAGCTCAACCGGGACAGGGGGCGACGAGCAGTACTTC.

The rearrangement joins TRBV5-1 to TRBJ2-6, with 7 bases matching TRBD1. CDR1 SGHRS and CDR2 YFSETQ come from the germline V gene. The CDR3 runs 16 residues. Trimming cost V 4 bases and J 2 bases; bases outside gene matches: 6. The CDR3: CASSKLTGAGANVLTF. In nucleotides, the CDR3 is TGCGCCAGCAGCAAACTCACAGGGGCTGGGGCCAACGTCCTGACTTTC.

The chain's CDR3 is CASSPTSYEQYF. As DNA, the CDR3 is TGTGCCAGCAGCCCCACAAGCTACGAGCAGTACTTC. This chain joins TRBV6-6 and TRBJ2-7; D is ambiguous. Germline V gene data show CDR1 as MNHNY and CDR2 as SVGAGI (reference sequence). Trimming shortened V by 6 bases and J by 3 bases, and 9 bases separated the two germline ends. CDR3 length equals 12 residues.

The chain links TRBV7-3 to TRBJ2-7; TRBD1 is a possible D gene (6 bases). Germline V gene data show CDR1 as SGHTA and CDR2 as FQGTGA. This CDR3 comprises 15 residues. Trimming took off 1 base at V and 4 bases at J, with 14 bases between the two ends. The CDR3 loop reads CASSLNRVNPYEQYF. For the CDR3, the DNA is TGTGCCAGCAGCTTAAACAGGGTTAATCCTTACGAGCAGTACTTC.

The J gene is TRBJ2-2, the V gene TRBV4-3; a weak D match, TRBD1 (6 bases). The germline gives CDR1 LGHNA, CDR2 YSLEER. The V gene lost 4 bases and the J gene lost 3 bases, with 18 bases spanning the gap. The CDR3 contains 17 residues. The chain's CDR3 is CASSRITGFSDTGELFF. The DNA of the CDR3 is TGCGCCAGCAGCCGAATAACAGGGTTTTCGGACACCGGGGAGCTGTTTTTT.

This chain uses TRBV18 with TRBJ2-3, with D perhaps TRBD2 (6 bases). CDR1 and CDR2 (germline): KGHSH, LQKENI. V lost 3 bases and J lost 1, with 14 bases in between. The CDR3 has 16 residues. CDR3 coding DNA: TGTGCCAGCTCACCGTTGCGGGGCCAGGGCACAGATACGCAGTATTTT. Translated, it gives CASSPLRGQGTDTQYF.

The CDR3 loop is CASSPGQGSEAFF. CDR3 nucleotide sequence: TGTGCCAGCTCACCTGGACAGGGCTCTGAAGCTTTCTTT. The V gene is TRBV18, the J gene TRBJ1-1; 8 positions match TRBD1. Losses at the gene ends were 3 bases for V and 6 bases for J; bases not matched to a gene: 3. This CDR3 is built from 13 residues. From germline, CDR1 is KGHSH and CDR2 LQKENI.

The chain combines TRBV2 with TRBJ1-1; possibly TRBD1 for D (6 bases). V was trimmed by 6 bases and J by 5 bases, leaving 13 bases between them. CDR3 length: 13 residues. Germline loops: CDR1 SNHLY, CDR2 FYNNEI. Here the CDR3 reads CASSRQETTEAFF. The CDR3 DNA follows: TGTGCCAGCAGCAGACAGGAAACAACTGAAGCTTTCTTT.